This T cell receptor (beta chain) was found in a study of cytomegalovirus exposure and HLA in healthy donors. Whole-study findings and limits: The study carried out a later analysis of TCR beta sequences. It associated 15,000 to 20,000 of them with specific HLA alleles at a false discovery rate of 0.05. TCR beta chain V- and J-gene trimming was linked, in a later analysis, to a missense variant in DCLRE1C. As immune exposure information, only CMV serostatus was available.

For this clone: Its antigen is unknown.

A multiplex PCR was run with 60 Vbeta primers and 13 Jbeta primers. Libraries were prepared by immunoSEQ multiplex PCR; TCRdb keeps only in-frame clonotypes and omits some of them. The sample holds some 150,000 clones, 55% to 80% seen once. Germline V gene data show CDR1 as MGHRA and CDR2 as YSYEKL. The length of the CDR3 is 15 residues. V shed 5 bases and J shed 3 bases, with 16 bases lying between them. V is TRBV4-1 and J is TRBJ1-1, with D perhaps TRBD1 (6 bases). This clonotype was sampled from a woman aged 60-70 years in good health and CMV-seropositive. Sequencing used PBMCs. The CDR3 here is CASSEYYREDTEAFF. CDR3 DNA: TGCGCCAGCAGCGAATACTACAGGGAAGACACTGAAGCTTTCTTT.